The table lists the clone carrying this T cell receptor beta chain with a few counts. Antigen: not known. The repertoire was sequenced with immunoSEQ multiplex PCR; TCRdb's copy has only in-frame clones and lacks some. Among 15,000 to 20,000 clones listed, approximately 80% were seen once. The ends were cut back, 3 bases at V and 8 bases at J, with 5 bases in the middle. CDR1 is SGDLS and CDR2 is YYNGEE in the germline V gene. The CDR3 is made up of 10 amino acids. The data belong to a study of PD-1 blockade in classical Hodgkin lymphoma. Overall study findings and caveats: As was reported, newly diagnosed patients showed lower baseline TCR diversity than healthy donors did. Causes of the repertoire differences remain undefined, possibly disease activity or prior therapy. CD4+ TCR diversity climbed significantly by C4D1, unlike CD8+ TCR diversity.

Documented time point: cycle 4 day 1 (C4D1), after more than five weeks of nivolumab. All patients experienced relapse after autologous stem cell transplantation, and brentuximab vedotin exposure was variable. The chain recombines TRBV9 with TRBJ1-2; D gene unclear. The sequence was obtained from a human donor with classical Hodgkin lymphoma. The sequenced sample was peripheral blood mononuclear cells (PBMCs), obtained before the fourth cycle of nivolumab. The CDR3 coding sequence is TGTGCCAGCAGCGGGCCGGGCTACACCTTC. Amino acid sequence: CASSGPGYTF. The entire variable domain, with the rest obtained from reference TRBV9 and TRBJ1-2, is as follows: DSGVTQTPKHLITATGQRVTLRCSPRSGDLSVYWYQQSLDQGLQFLIQYYNGEERAKGNILERFSAQQFPDLHSELNLSSLELGDSALYFCASSGPGYTFGSGTRLTVV.